Shown below are 11 T cell receptor beta chains from a single sample sequenced in a study of CD8 T cells in ankylosing spondylitis. Broader study findings: Typical of ankylosing spondylitis blood, it appeared, was a TCR beta motif of about eight highly homologous variants.

These receptors have no known antigen. TCRdb independently ran MiXCR on the 5' RACE reads; one entry per CDR3 protein. In the table there are about 800,000 distinct CDR3 sequences, 12% of which are singletons. Sequenced sample: blood, either unsorted or a sorted T cell fraction (not recorded which). The receptor source for this set is a male donor with ankylosing spondylitis.

There are a few counts of this clonotype. The rearrangement uses TRBV6-1 and TRBJ1-1; D is uncertain. CDR1 and CDR2 from the germline V gene are MNHNS and SASEGT. V lost 9 bases and J lost 1, with 12 bases in between. There are 13 residues in the CDR3. The CDR3 region is CASRTVPNTEAFF. CDR3 bases: TGTGCCAGTCGGACGGTACCGAACACTGAAGCTTTCTTT.

This clonotype has just a few counts. The chain uses TRBV7-2 and TRBJ1-4; D unresolved. The V and J ends lost 1 base and 7 bases respectively, with 16 bases between them. The CDR3 consists of 16 residues. The germline V gene has CDR1 SGHTA and CDR2 FQGNSA. CDR3 amino acids: CASSLELLASSEKLFF. The DNA of the CDR3 is TGTGCCAGCAGCTTAGAACTGTTGGCGTCCTCTGAAAAACTGTTTTTT.

This chain uses TRBV19 with TRBJ2-7; D possibly corresponds to TRBD2 (6 bases). Between the trimmed V and J ends, which lost 5 bases and 9 bases, there was a span of 20 bases. Per germline, CDR1 LNHDA and CDR2 SQIVND (reference sequence). This CDR3 is built from 14 residues. CDR3 sequence reads: CASSDGTLLTGQYF. The CDR3 DNA reads as TGTGCCAGTAGTGACGGGACTCTCCTTACCGGGCAGTACTTC.

The V call is TRBV20-1, the J call TRBJ2-3; D gene ambiguous. This CDR3 contains 12 residues. Trimming cost V 0 bases and J 5 bases, with 6 bases left between them. The germline V gene has CDR1 DFQATT and CDR2 SNEGSKA (reference sequence). CDR3 sequence reads: CSAREGIDTQYF. The CDR3 DNA sequence: TGCAGTGCTAGAGAGGGTATAGATACGCAGTATTTT.

V is TRBV5-1 and J is TRBJ2-2, with TRBD2 matching 8 bases. Germline loops: CDR1 SGHRS, CDR2 YFSETQ. The CDR3 is 18 amino acids. After removal of 2 bases from V and 1 base from J, the junction contained 10 bases not matched to a gene. DNA for the CDR3: TGCGCCAGCAGCTTCTTACCCACTAGCGGCATGAACACCGGGGAGCTGTTTTTT. Amino acid sequence: CASSFLPTSGMNTGELFF.

The J gene is TRBJ2-4, the V gene TRBV5-6, with 9 bases fitting TRBD1. The germline V gene encodes CDR1 SGHDT and CDR2 YYEEEE. The CDR3 sequence is 15 residues long. J was trimmed by 4 bases and V by 4 bases; bases with no gene match: 6. CDR3 loop: CASSPYGTGKNIQYF. The CDR3 nucleotides read TGTGCCAGCAGCCCTTATGGGACAGGGAAAAACATTCAGTACTTC.

This clonotype was counted a few times. The gene calls are TRBV20-1 and TRBJ1-3; D not certain. The CDR3 totals 11 residues. V gave up 5 bases and J gave up 0 bases, with 2 bases separating them. The germline gives CDR1 DFQATT, CDR2 SNEGSKA (reference sequence). The CDR3 DNA sequence: TGCAGTGCTGCCTCTGGAAACACCATATATTTT. This translates into CSAASGNTIYF.

The genes are TRBV20-1 and TRBJ1-1; no firm D call. Trimming took 1 base from V and 0 from J, leaving 15 bases between them. Germline assignment: CDR1 DFQATT and CDR2 SNEGSKA (reference sequence). CDR3 length: 16 residues. The DNA of the CDR3 is TGCAGTGCTAGAGCCCCGGACGGACGAATGAACACTGAAGCTTTCTTT. Its protein product is CSARAPDGRMNTEAFF.

Only a few counts were recorded for this clonotype. The rearrangement uses TRBV5-5 and TRBJ1-5, with D unclear. The germline V gene has CDR1 SGHKS and CDR2 YYEKEE (reference sequence). CDR3 length equals 16 residues. Deletions cut 4 bases from V and 1 base from J, with 15 bases between. The CDR3 is CASSPTGIQSNQPQHF. The CDR3 DNA follows: TGTGCCAGCAGCCCGACGGGGATACAAAGCAATCAGCCCCAGCATTTT.

This clonotype was seen only a few times. This sequence joins TRBV3-1 and TRBJ1-1; D is unclear. CDR1 and CDR2 from the germline V gene are LGHDT and YNNKEL (reference sequence). There are 13 residues in the CDR3. V gave up 0 bases and J gave up 5 bases, with 7 bases separating them. The CDR3 protein is CASSQEAGTEAFF. The CDR3 DNA reads as TGTGCCAGCAGCCAAGAAGCGGGGACTGAAGCTTTCTTT.

This clonotype was observed at least ten times. The J gene is TRBJ2-3, the V gene TRBV20-1, with D maybe TRBD2 (6 bases). Per germline, CDR1 DFQATT and CDR2 SNEGSKA (reference sequence). Trimming removed 6 bases at V and 8 bases at J, with 18 bases between. The CDR3 is made up of 13 amino acids. The CDR3 DNA sequence: TGCAGTGCCAAGATAGCGGTACCCGGTACGCAGTATTTT. Its protein product is CSAKIAVPGTQYF.